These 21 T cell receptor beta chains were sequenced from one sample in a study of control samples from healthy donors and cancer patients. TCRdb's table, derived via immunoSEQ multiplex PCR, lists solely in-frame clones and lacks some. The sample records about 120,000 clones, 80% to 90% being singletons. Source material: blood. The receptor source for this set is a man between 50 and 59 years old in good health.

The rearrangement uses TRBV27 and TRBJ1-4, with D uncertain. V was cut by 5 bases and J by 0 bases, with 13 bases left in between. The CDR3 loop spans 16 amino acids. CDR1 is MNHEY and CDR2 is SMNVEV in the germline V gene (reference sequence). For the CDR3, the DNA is TGTGCCAGCAGTCCCATAGGAGAAGCAACTAATGAAAAACTGTTTTTT. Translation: CASSPIGEATNEKLFF.

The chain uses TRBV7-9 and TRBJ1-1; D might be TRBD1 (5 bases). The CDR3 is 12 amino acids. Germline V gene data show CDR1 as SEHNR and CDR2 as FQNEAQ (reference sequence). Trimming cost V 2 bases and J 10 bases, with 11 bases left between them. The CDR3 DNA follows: TGTGCCAGCAGCTTAATGGGGGGTAGAGCTTTCTTT. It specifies CASSLMGGRAFF.

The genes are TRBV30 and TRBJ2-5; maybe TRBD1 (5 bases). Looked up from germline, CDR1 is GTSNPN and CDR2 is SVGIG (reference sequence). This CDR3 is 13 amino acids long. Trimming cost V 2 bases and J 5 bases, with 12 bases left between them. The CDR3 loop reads CAWSLGDRETQYF. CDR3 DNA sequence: TGTGCCTGGAGTTTAGGGGATAGGGAGACCCAGTACTTC.

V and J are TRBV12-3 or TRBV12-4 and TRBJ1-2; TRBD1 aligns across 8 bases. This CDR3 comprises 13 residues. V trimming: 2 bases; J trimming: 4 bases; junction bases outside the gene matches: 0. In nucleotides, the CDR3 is TGTGCCAGCAGTTTAACAGGGGGCTATGGCTACACCTTC. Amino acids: CASSLTGGYGYTF.

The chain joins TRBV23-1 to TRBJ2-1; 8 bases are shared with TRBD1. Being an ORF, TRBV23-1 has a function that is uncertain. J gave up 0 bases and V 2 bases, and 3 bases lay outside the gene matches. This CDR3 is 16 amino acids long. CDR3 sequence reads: CASSQNRGISYNEQFF. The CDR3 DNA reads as TGCGCCAGCAGTCAAAACAGGGGGATCTCCTACAATGAGCAGTTCTTC.

The CDR3 coding sequence is TGCGCCAGCAGCCCCAGCGGGGGGGCCTCGAGCACCGGGGAGCTGTTTTTT. It yields the protein CASSPSGGASSTGELFF. The chain uses TRBV4-1 and TRBJ2-2, with TRBD2 identical over 10 bases. After removal of 4 bases from V and 4 bases from J, the junction contained 9 bases not matched to a gene. Germline V CDR1 and CDR2: MGHRA, YSYEKL. The CDR3 is 17 amino acids.

The chain's CDR3 is CASSSGEVDTGELFF. The CDR3 region has the DNA TGCGCCAGCAGCAGCGGTGAGGTGGACACCGGGGAGCTGTTTTTT. The chain employs TRBV5-1 and TRBJ2-2, with a possible D match to TRBD2 (5 bases). The germline gives CDR1 SGHRS, CDR2 YFSETQ. This CDR3 comprises 15 residues. Trimming shortened V by 4 bases and J by 3 bases, and 13 bases separated the two germline ends.

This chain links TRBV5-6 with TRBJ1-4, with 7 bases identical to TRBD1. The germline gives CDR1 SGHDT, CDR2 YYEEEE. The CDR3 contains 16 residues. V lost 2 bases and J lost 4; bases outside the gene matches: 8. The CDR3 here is CASSFSYRGFNEKLFF. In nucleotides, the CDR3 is TGTGCCAGCAGCTTTTCTTACAGGGGCTTTAATGAAAAACTGTTTTTT. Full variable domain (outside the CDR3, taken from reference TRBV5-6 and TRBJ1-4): DAGVTQSPTHLIKTRGQQVTLRCSPKSGHDTVSWYQQALGQGPQFIFQYYEEEERQRGNFPDRFSGHQFPNYSSELNVNALLLGDSALYLCASSFSYRGFNEKLFFGSGTQLSVL.

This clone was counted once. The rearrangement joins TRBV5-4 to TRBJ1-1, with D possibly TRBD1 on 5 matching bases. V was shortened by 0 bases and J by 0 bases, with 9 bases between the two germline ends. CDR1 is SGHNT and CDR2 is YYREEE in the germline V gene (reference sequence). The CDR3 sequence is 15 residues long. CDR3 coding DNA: TGTGCCAGCAGCTTGGGAGGGGCTATGAACACTGAAGCTTTCTTT. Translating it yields CASSLGGAMNTEAFF.

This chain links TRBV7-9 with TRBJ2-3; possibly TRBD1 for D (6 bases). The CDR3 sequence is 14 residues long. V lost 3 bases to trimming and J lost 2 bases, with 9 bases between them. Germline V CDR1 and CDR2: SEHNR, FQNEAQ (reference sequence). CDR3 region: CASSLQGFTDTQYF. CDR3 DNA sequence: TGTGCCAGCAGCTTGCAGGGGTTCACAGATACGCAGTATTTT.

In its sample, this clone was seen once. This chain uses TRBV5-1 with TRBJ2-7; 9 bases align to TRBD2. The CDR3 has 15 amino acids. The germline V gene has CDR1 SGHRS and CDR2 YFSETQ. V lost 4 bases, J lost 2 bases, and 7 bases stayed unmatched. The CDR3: CASSREVAGAYEQYF. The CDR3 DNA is TGCGCCAGCAGCCGGGAGGTAGCGGGGGCCTACGAGCAGTACTTC.

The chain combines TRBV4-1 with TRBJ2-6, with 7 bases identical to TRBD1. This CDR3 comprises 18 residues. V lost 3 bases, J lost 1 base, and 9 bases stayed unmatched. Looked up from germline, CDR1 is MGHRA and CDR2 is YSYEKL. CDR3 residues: CASSQGRQGGSGANVLTF. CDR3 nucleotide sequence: TGCGCCAGCAGCCAGGGGAGACAGGGTGGGTCTGGGGCCAACGTCCTGACTTTC.

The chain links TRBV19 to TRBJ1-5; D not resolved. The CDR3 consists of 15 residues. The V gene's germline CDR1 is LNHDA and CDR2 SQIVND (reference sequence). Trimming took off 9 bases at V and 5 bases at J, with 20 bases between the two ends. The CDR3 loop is CARTTRGGLHQPQHF. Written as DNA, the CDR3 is TGTGCCAGGACGACCCGGGGAGGGCTCCATCAGCCCCAGCATTTT.

CDR3 sequence (DNA): TGCGCCAGCAGCCAAGAATCGGGCGATTCACCCCTCCACTTT. Amino acids: CASSQESGDSPLHF. V and J are TRBV4-1 and TRBJ1-6; no reliable D call. Trimming took off 0 bases at V and 8 bases at J, with 8 bases between the two ends. The CDR3 length is 14 residues. CDR1 MGHRA and CDR2 YSYEKL come from the germline V gene.

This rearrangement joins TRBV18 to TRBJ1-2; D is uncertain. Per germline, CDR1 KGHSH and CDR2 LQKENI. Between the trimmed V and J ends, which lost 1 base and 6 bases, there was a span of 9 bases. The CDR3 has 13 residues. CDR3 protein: CASSPRGMDGYTF. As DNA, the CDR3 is TGTGCCAGCTCACCACGAGGGATGGATGGCTACACCTTC.

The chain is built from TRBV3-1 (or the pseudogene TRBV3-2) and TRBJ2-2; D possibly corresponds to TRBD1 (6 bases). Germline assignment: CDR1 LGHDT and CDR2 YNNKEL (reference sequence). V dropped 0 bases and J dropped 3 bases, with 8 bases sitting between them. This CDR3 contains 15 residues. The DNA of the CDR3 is TGTGCCAGCAGCCAAGAGGGGGCGGACACCGGGGAGCTGTTTTTT. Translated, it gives CASSQEGADTGELFF.

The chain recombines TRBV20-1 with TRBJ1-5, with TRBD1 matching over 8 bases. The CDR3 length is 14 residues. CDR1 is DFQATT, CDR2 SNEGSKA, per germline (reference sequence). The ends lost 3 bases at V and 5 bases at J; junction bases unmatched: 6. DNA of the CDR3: TGCAGTGCTAGTCGGCTACAGGGGGATCAGCCCCAGCATTTT. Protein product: CSASRLQGDQPQHF.

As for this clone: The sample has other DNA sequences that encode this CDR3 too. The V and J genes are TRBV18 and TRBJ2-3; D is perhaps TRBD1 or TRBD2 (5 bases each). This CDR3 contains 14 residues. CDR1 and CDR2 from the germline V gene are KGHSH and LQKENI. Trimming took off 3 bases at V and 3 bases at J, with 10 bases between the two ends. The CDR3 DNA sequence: TGTGCCAGCTCACCCGGTGGGGGTACAGATACGCAGTATTTT. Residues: CASSPGGGTDTQYF.

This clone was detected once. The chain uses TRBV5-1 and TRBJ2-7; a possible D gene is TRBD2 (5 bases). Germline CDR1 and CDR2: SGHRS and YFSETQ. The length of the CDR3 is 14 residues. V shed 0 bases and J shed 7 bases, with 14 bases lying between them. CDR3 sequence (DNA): TGCGCCAGCAGCTTGGCCACGAATCGGGGTGAGCAGTACTTC. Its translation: CASSLATNRGEQYF.

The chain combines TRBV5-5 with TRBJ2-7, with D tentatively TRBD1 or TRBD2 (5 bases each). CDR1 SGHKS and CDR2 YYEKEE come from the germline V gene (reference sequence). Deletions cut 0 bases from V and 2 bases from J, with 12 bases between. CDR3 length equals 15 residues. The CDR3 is CASSLVAGGPYEQYF. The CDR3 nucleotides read TGTGCCAGCAGCTTGGTGGCTGGGGGACCCTACGAGCAGTACTTC.

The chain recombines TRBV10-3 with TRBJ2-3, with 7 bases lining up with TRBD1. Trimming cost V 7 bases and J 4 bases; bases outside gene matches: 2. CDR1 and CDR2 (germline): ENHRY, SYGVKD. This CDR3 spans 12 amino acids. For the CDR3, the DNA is TGTGCCATCAACACAGGGGCAGATACGCAGTATTTT. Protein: CAINTGADTQYF.